The 20 T cell receptor beta chains listed next were all sequenced from one sample in a study of Ad26.COV2.S vaccination and SARS-CoV-2 variants (dated by TCRdb to about 2021). Libraries were built with the immunoSEQ multiplex PCR assay. Imported from immuneACCESS, the table was reduced by TCRdb to in-frame sequences with V and J called. These copies leave out some clones; in studies compared against another copy, an unresolved V gene accounts for under half, and the cause of the remainder is not known. For this sample the table gives some 480,000 clones, of which around 85% were detected only once. The ten biggest clones cover roughly 13% of the sample. The sample's treatment or condition label, in plain terms: 15 to 20 received Ad26.COV2.S at low or high dose, single or two shots; about 5 received placebo; per-sample allocation not given. For vaccine and placebo recipients, the sequenced repertoires came from samples collected on day 63 after the first injection.

The source was peripheral blood, collected in a trial of Ad26.COV2.S vaccine versus placebo. These receptor sequences come from a person between 18 and 65 years old who received the Ad26.COV2.S COVID-19 vaccine or a placebo.

In the case of this clone: The same CDR3 can be traced to other DNA sequences in this sample. This chain connects TRBV28 to TRBJ1-2, with D tentatively TRBD1 (5 bases). With 6 bases removed from V and 4 bases from J, the gap between germline ends came to 15 bases. From germline, CDR1 is MDHEN and CDR2 SYDVKM. The CDR3 is 14 residues long. This CDR3 is CASSSPGPAYGYTF. The CDR3 coding sequence is TGTGCCAGCAGCTCCCCGGGACCGGCCTATGGCTACACCTTC.

A note on this clone: The sample carries other DNA sequences with the same CDR3. The chain joins TRBV18 to TRBJ1-5; D is ambiguous. The CDR3 is 12 amino acids. The V gene lost 0 bases and the J gene lost 7 bases, with 4 bases spanning the gap. From germline, CDR1 is KGHSH and CDR2 LQKENI. This chain's CDR3 is CASSPPAQPQHF. The CDR3 DNA reads TGTGCCAGCTCACCACCGGCCCAGCCCCAGCATTTT.

A note on this clone: Other DNA sequences in this specimen translate into the identical CDR3. The V call is TRBV9, the J call TRBJ1-1; D not resolved. Germline values: CDR1 SGDLS, CDR2 YYNGEE. The V gene lost 0 bases and the J gene lost 0 bases, with 6 bases spanning the gap. This CDR3 is 14 amino acids long. CDR3 protein: CASSVGRVNTEAFF. The CDR3 DNA sequence: TGTGCCAGCAGCGTAGGGCGGGTGAACACTGAAGCTTTCTTT.

The chain has TRBV19 and TRBJ1-2; 10 bases are a match to TRBD1. CDR1 is LNHDA and CDR2 is SQIVND in the germline V gene (reference sequence). The CDR3 contains 16 residues. Trimming cost V 9 bases and J 4 bases; bases outside gene matches: 14. The CDR3, as DNA: TGTGCCAGCAATTCTAAACCGGGACAGGGGTTCTATGGCTACACCTTC. Amino acids: CASNSKPGQGFYGYTF. The complete variable domain, with remaining parts taken from reference TRBV19 and TRBJ1-2, reads DGGITQSPKYLFRKEGQNVTLSCEQNLNHDAMYWYRQDPGQGLRLIYYSQIVNDFQKGDIAEGYSVSREKKESFPLTVTSAQKNPTAFYLCASNSKPGQGFYGYTFGSGTRLTVV.

As concerns this clone: Within the sample, other DNA sequences also encode this same CDR3. V and J are TRBV9 and TRBJ2-7, with 8 bases fitting TRBD1. This CDR3 has 14 amino acids. CDR1 is SGDLS, CDR2 YYNGEE, per germline. The V segment lost 2 bases and the J segment 1 base; nucleotides outside the gene matches: 2. The CDR3 coding sequence is TGTGCCAGCAGCGTGGGACAGGTATCCTACGAGCAGTACTTC. It specifies CASSVGQVSYEQYF.

CDR3 region: CASSGGLAGATDTQYF. CDR3 nucleotide sequence: TGTGCCAGCAGTGGAGGACTAGCGGGAGCCACAGATACGCAGTATTTT. The chain employs TRBV6-1 and TRBJ2-3; 13 bases are shared with TRBD2. The CDR3 length is 16 residues. Losses at the gene ends were 4 bases for V and 2 bases for J; bases not matched to a gene: 3. The germline CDR1 and CDR2 sequences are MNHNS and SASEGT.

The chain uses TRBV2 and TRBJ1-2; no firm D call. The germline CDR1 and CDR2 sequences are SNHLY and FYNNEI. V was pared by 4 bases and J by 0 bases, with 6 bases between. This CDR3 contains 13 residues. CDR3 nucleotide sequence: TGTGCCAGCAGTGGGGGATCTAACTATGGCTACACCTTC. This translates into CASSGGSNYGYTF.

The V gene is TRBV7-2, the J gene TRBJ2-7; D ambiguous. The V end was cut by 4 bases, the J end by 3 bases, with 4 bases between. CDR1 and CDR2 from the germline V gene are SGHTA and FQGNSA. The CDR3 is 11 residues long. DNA for the CDR3: TGTGCCAGCAGCTCCTACTACGAGCAGTACTTC. Its translation is CASSSYYEQYF.

This chain links TRBV27 with TRBJ2-1; maybe TRBD2 (6 bases). V was pared by 4 bases and J by 0 bases, with 16 bases between. CDR1 is MNHEY and CDR2 is SMNVEV in the germline V gene (reference sequence). The CDR3 totals 17 residues. CDR3 residues: CASSSLGSGDSYNEQFF. The CDR3 DNA follows: TGTGCCAGCAGTTCGCTGGGTAGCGGTGACTCCTACAATGAGCAGTTCTTC.

This chain uses TRBV9 with TRBJ2-7, with TRBD2 identical over 8 bases. The CDR3 totals 13 residues. Germline loops: CDR1 SGDLS, CDR2 YYNGEE. V was pared by 3 bases and J by 2 bases, with 1 base of the junction left unmatched. The CDR3 region is CASSEGLAYEQYF. The CDR3 DNA is TGTGCCAGCAGCGAGGGACTAGCCTACGAGCAGTACTTC.

The V gene is TRBV7-2, the J gene TRBJ2-2; no definite D call. Germline values: CDR1 SGHTA, CDR2 FQGNSA. V was shortened by 7 bases and J by 6 bases, with 15 bases between the two germline ends. The CDR3 totals 14 residues. The DNA for the CDR3 is TGTGCCAGCACCCTATCTGGGTTTGCCGGGGAGCTGTTTTTT. Its translation: CASTLSGFAGELFF.

V usage is TRBV4-2 and J usage is TRBJ2-2; D is uncertain. CDR1 and CDR2 from the germline V gene are LGHNA and YNFKEQ. This CDR3 region has 15 residues. Trimming removed 3 bases at V and 4 bases at J, with 12 bases between. The CDR3 bases are TGTGCCAGCAGCCAGGGCGCGGCTTCCACCGGGGAGCTGTTTTTT. Amino acids: CASSQGAASTGELFF.

This chain uses TRBV2 with TRBJ2-7, with a possible D match to TRBD2 (5 bases). Germline V gene lookup returns CDR1 SNHLY and CDR2 FYNNEI. V dropped 4 bases and J dropped 7 bases, with 20 bases sitting between them. The CDR3 length is 15 residues. DNA of the CDR3: TGTGCCAGCAGTGTGCTCGGGAATGGTGTGTGGGAGCAGTACTTC. Translation: CASSVLGNGVWEQYF.

The chain carries TRBV19 and TRBJ2-5; D perhaps matches TRBD2 (5 bases). Between the trimmed V and J ends, which lost 5 bases and 3 bases, there was a span of 7 bases. The CDR3 is 12 amino acids. Germline CDR1 reads LNHDA; CDR2 reads SQIVND (reference sequence). CDR3 loop: CASSPGEETQYF. The DNA of the CDR3 is TGTGCCAGTAGTCCCGGGGAAGAGACCCAGTACTTC.

This clone was found once. The V call is TRBV30, the J call TRBJ2-4; 10 bases fit TRBD1. After removal of 2 bases from V and 9 bases from J, the junction contained 10 bases not matched to a gene. The CDR3 length is 15 residues. Germline-derived CDR1 and CDR2 are GTSNPN and SVGIG (reference sequence). The CDR3 loop is CAWSWTGGTTVIQYF. As DNA, the CDR3 is TGTGCCTGGAGTTGGACAGGGGGAACGACGGTCATTCAGTACTTC.

This chain uses TRBV28 with TRBJ2-7, with D perhaps TRBD2 (5 bases). Trimming left V 5 bases short and J 9 bases short, with 14 bases between. The CDR3 is made up of 12 amino acids. Germline V gene lookup returns CDR1 MDHEN and CDR2 SYDVKM. In DNA, the CDR3 is TGTGCCAGCAGTACTAGTCCGTCGGGGCAGTACTTC. It is translated as CASSTSPSGQYF.

The chain combines TRBV4-3 with TRBJ2-3; D not certain. Germline-derived CDR1 and CDR2 are LGHNA and YSLEER. With 0 bases removed from V and 8 bases from J, the gap between germline ends came to 15 bases. The CDR3 covers 15 residues. CDR3 sequence: CASSQDLLSGGTQYF. The CDR3 nucleotides are TGCGCCAGCAGCCAAGATCTTCTCAGTGGTGGTACGCAGTATTTT.

With respect to this clone: This same CDR3 is encoded by further DNA sequences in the sample. The gene calls are TRBV13 and TRBJ2-7, with 8 bases that match TRBD2. Germline assignment: CDR1 PRHDT and CDR2 FYEKMQ (reference sequence). The CDR3 loop spans 15 amino acids. V was clipped by 5 bases and J by 4 bases; unmatched bases: 10. CDR3 in DNA: TGTGCCAGCAGCCACGGTCGGGGGGGCGGGTACGAGCAGTACTTC. The encoded protein is CASSHGRGGGYEQYF. Supplemented by reference TRBV13 and TRBJ2-7, the full variable domain reads AAGVIQSPRHLIKEKRETATLKCYPIPRHDTVYWYQQGPGQDPQFLISFYEKMQSDKGSIPDRFSAQQFSDYHSELNMSSLELGDSALYFCASSHGRGGGYEQYFGPGTRLTVT.

The V gene is TRBV5-1, the J gene TRBJ1-2; D is possibly TRBD1 (5 bases). V lost 4 bases and J lost 3, with 16 bases in between. The CDR3 loop spans 15 amino acids. Germline V CDR1 and CDR2: SGHRS, YFSETQ. This CDR3 is CASSLAATADYGYTF. DNA of the CDR3: TGCGCCAGCAGCCTAGCCGCGACAGCGGACTATGGCTACACCTTC.

This chain joins TRBV4-3 and TRBJ2-1; TRBD2 aligns across 7 bases. The CDR3 contains 18 residues. V lost 3 bases, J lost 3 bases, and 14 bases stayed unmatched. Looked up from germline, CDR1 is LGHNA and CDR2 is YSLEER. The CDR3 DNA reads as TGCGCCAGCAGCCAGGGGGGGTCGACTAGTGGCGGCTACAATGAGCAGTTCTTC. Translated: CASSQGGSTSGGYNEQFF.